This TCR beta chain was obtained from a study of CD8 T cell repertoires and HIV-1 epitope variants. As for the study in general: T cells were stimulated with Twenty-five Gag and Nef peptides separately. Enriched T cells were co-cultured with equal numbers of autologous T cell-negative antigen-presenting cells.

Turning to this clone: Its specificity is not known.

Here immunoSEQ multiplex PCR was the method, and the copy in TCRdb shows in-frame clones only, minus some. The sample yields over a thousand clones, roughly 71% seen once. The CDR3 is 12 residues long. Trimming left V 9 bases short and J 1 base short, with 9 bases between. CDR1 is MNHEY, CDR2 SVGAGI, per germline. The rearrangement uses TRBV6-5 and TRBJ1-1; D possibly corresponds to TRBD1 (5 bases). This receptor was obtained from a male donor with HIV. Material: cultured CD8+ T cells derived from PBMCs. The CDR3 loop reads CASTGPNTEAFF. DNA of the CDR3: TGTGCCAGTACGGGGCCGAACACTGAAGCTTTCTTT.